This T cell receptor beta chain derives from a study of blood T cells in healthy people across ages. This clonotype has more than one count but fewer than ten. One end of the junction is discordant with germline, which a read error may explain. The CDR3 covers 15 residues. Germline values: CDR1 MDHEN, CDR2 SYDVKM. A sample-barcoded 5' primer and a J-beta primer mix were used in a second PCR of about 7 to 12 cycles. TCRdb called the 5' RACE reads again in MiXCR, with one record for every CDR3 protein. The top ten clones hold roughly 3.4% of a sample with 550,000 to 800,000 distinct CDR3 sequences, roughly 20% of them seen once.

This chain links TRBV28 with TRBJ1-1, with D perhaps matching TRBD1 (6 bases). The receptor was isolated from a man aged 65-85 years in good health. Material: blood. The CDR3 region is CASSLPNRVGTEAFF. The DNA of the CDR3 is TGTGCCAGTAGTTTGCCCAACAGGGTCGGCACTGAAGCTTTCTTT.